The text below deals with one T cell receptor beta chain. This specimen belongs to a study of blood T cell repertoires in COVID-19. The CDR3 is made up of 12 amino acids. In germline, CDR1 is SEHNR, CDR2 FQNEAQ (reference sequence). Unmatched junction bases numbered 7, after V lost 5 bases and J lost 14 bases. TCRdb's table, derived via immunoSEQ multiplex PCR, lists solely in-frame clones and lacks some. The data show fewer than 250,000 clones, over 80% seen once. This TCR came from a man aged 45-65 years who had been exposed to COVID-19. The chain is built from TRBV7-9 and TRBJ2-3, with TRBD2 matching 10 bases. What was sequenced was PBMCs or T cells enriched from blood (not recorded which). Here the CDR3 reads CASSQSGRARYF. The CDR3 region has the DNA TGTGCCAGCAGCCAAAGCGGGAGGGCCAGGTATTTT.